A single sample is the source of the 2 T cell receptor beta chains below, sequenced in a study of neurological immune-mediated disorders. TCRdb ran MiXCR on the 5' RACE reads and lists one entry per CDR3 protein. The top ten clones hold roughly 5.3% of a sample with fewer than 65,000 distinct CDR3 sequences, around a tenth of them seen once. The sample comprised PBMCs. The source is a man between 65 and 85 years old with HTLV-1-associated myelopathy (HAM/TSP).

This clonotype was seen at least ten times. The rearrangement links TRBV20-1 to TRBJ2-7, with 7 bases lining up with TRBD1. This CDR3 has 15 amino acids. Germline trimming cut 1 base from V and 0 bases from J; bases unmatched to any gene: 6. In germline, CDR1 is DFQATT, CDR2 SNEGSKA (reference sequence). The CDR3, as DNA: TGCAGTGCTAGAGGACAGGGTGCTTTCTCCTACGAGCAGTACTTC. Translation: CSARGQGAFSYEQYF.

This clonotype was picked up many times. CDR3 nucleotides: TGTGCCAGCAGCCTAGTGCTGGGACGGACGACCCAGTACTTC. Encoded protein: CASSLVLGRTTQYF. The chain is built from TRBV5-5 and TRBJ2-5; the D gene could be TRBD1 or TRBD2 (5 bases each). The CDR3 spans 14 residues. Trimming took off 4 bases at V and 7 bases at J, with 17 bases between the two ends. Looked up from germline, CDR1 is SGHKS and CDR2 is YYEKEE (reference sequence).